These 6 T cell receptor beta chains were sequenced from one sample in a study of OX40 agonist ivuxolimab in advanced cancers. The assay was immunoSEQ multiplex PCR, and TCRdb's table has in-frame clones only and misses some. This sample carries roughly 93,000 clones, about 91% of them seen once, and the ten largest clones take roughly 0.5%. Specimen: CD4+ or CD8+ T cells sorted from blood, collected in a trial of the OX40 agonist ivuxolimab. The origin of the receptors is an adult with an advanced solid tumor such as melanoma, head and neck, liver or kidney cancer.

The V call is TRBV30, the J call TRBJ1-1; D is unclear. V was clipped by 4 bases and J by 1 base, with 16 bases between them. This CDR3 has 15 amino acids. Looked up from germline, CDR1 is GTSNPN and CDR2 is SVGIG (reference sequence). CDR3 bases: TGTGCCTGGAAAAGGAGAGGCCTGACGAACACTGAAGCTTTCTTT. It specifies CAWKRRGLTNTEAFF.

The chain uses TRBV7-8 and TRBJ1-2, with a possible D match to TRBD1 (6 bases). The germline V gene encodes CDR1 SGHVS and CDR2 FQNEAQ. The V end was cut by 3 bases, the J end by 2 bases, with 10 bases between. The CDR3 sequence is 14 residues long. The CDR3 DNA reads TGTGCCAGCAGCTTGGACAGCGGGAACTATGGCTACACCTTC. It specifies CASSLDSGNYGYTF.

The chain employs TRBV11-1 and TRBJ2-1; a possible D gene is TRBD1 (6 bases). The germline gives CDR1 SGHAT, CDR2 FQDESV (reference sequence). V was pared by 2 bases and J by 5 bases, with 10 bases between. The CDR3 loop spans 14 amino acids. CDR3 residues: CASSLMGTHNEQFF. The CDR3, as DNA: TGTGCCAGCAGCTTAATGGGGACACACAATGAGCAGTTCTTC.

The chain has TRBV21-1 and TRBJ2-1. TRBV21-1 constitutes a pseudogene. The CDR3 is 18 residues long. CDR3: CASSKDKSYTIFYNEQFF. In DNA, the CDR3 is TGTGCCAGCAGCAAAGATAAGTCGTATACGATTTTCTACAATGAGCAGTTCTTC.

Only one count was recorded for this clone. This rearrangement joins TRBV7-3 to TRBJ2-1; D tentatively reads TRBD1 or TRBD2 (6 bases each). This CDR3 is built from 15 residues. Germline lookup yields CDR1 SGHTA and CDR2 FQGTGA. V lost 0 bases and J 9 bases, leaving 15 bases between the germline ends. This CDR3 is CASSLTSLGGGEQFF. For the CDR3, the DNA is TGTGCCAGCAGCTTAACATCATTGGGGGGCGGTGAGCAGTTCTTC.

Worth noting for this clone: The junction does not match germline at one end; this may be a read error. This sequence joins TRBV7-7 and TRBJ1-5; D is possibly TRBD1 (5 bases). The CDR3 contains 13 residues. Germline V gene data show CDR1 as SSHAT and CDR2 as FNYEAQ (reference sequence). The CDR3 loop is CASSLDTNQPQHF. The CDR3 bases are TGTGCTAGCAGCCTGGACACCAATCAGCCCCAGCATTTT.